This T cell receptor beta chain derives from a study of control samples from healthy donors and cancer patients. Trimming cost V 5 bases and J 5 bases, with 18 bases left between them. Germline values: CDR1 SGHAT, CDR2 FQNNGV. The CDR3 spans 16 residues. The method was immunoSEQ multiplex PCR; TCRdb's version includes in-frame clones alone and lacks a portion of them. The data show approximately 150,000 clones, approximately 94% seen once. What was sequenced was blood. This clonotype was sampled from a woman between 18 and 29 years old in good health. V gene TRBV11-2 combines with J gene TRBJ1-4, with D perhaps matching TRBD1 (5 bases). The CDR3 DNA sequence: TGTGCCAGCAGCACGTGGACCCAGGGCGAGAATGAAAAACTGTTTTTT. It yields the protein CASSTWTQGENEKLFF. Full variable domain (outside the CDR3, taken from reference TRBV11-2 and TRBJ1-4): EAGVAQSPRYKIIEKRQSVAFWCNPISGHATLYWYQQILGQGPKLLIQFQNNGVVDDSQLPKDRFSAERLKGVDSTLKIQPAKLEDSAVYLCASSTWTQGENEKLFFGSGTQLSVL.